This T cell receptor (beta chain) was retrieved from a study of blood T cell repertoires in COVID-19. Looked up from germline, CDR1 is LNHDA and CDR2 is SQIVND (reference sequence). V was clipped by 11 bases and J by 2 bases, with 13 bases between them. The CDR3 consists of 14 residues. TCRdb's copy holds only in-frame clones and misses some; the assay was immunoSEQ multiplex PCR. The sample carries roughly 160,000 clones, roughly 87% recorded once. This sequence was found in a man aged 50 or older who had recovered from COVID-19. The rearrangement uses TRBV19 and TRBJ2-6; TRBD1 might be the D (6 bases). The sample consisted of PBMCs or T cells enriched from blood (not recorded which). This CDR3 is CAAEGDTGANVLTF. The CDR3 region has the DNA TGTGCCGCCGAGGGGGATACTGGGGCCAACGTCCTGACTTTC.